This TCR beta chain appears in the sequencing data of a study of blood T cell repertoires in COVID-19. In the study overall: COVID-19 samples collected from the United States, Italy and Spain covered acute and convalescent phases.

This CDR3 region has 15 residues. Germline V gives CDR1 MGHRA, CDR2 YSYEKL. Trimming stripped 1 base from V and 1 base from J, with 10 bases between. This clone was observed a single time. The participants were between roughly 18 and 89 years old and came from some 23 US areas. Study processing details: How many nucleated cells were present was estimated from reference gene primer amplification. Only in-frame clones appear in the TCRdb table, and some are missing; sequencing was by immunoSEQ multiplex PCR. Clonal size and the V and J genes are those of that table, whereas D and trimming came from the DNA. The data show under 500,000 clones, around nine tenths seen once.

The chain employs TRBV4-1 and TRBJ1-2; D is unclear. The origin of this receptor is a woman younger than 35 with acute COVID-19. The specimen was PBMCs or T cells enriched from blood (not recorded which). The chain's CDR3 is CASSQGAGFNYGYTF. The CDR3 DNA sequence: TGCGCCAGCAGCCAAGGTGCGGGCTTTAACTATGGCTACACCTTC.